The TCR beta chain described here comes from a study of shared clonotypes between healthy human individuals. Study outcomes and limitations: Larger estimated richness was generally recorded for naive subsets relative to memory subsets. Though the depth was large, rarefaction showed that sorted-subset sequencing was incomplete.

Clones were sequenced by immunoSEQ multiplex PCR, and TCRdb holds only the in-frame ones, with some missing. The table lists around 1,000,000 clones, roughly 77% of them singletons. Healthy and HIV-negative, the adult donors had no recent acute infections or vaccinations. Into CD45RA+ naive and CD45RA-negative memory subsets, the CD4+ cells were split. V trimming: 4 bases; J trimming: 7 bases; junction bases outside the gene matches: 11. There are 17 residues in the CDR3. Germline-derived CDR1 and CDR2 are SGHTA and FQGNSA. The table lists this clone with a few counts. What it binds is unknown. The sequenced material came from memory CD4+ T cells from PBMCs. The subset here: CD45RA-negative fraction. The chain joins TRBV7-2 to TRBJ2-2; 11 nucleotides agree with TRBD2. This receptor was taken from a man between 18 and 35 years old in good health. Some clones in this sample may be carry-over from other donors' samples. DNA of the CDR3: TGTGCCAGCAGCTCTGCGGGACTAGCGGTTAAGGGCGGGGAGCTGTTTTTT. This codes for CASSSAGLAVKGGELFF.